The rows below give T cell receptor beta chains drawn from one sample of a study of shared T cell receptors in the human thymus. Repertoires were generated with immunoSEQ multiplex PCR, while TCRdb's copy carries only in-frame clones and drops some. The data hold approximately 760,000 clones, with around 85% observed a single time. These sequences were also reported in another study, on human thymus T cells.

Source material: thymocytes. Receptors originate from a girl in the first two years of life with a congenital heart defect. CDR3s include the opening cysteine and the closing phenylalanine or tryptophan. A D gene is named only where the DNA matches it firmly. Clone size is stated in some rows and not others, as once, few, many or a class when expanded.

size: NA; D: NA; V: TRBV28; J: TRBJ1-2; length: 13; DNA: TGTGCCAGCAGTTTAAGGTCGGACAACCGCTACACCTTC; CDR3: CASSLRSDNRYTF
size: NA; D: TRBD1; V: TRBV4-1; J: TRBJ1-1; length: 12; DNA: TGCGCCAGCAGCCGAGGGACAGGGAGGGCTTTCTTT; CDR3: CASSRGTGRAFF
size: NA; D: NA; V: TRBV19; J: TRBJ2-1; length: 16; DNA: TGTGCCAGTAGTCCCCACGGCGGGGCAGTCTCCAATGAGCAGTTCTTC; CDR3: CASSPHGGAVSNEQFF
size: once; D: TRBD1; V: TRBV5-1; J: TRBJ2-1; length: 17; DNA: TGCGCCAGCAGCCCCCGGGACAGGAACCCCAACTACAATGAGCAGTTCTTC; CDR3: CASSPRDRNPNYNEQFF
size: NA; D: TRBD1; V: TRBV15; J: TRBJ1-5; length: 15; DNA: TGTGCCACCTTACACAGGGGCCTGTTGAATCAGCCCCAGCATTTT; CDR3: CATLHRGLLNQPQHF
size: few; D: NA; V: TRBV5-6; J: TRBJ1-2; length: 14; DNA: TGTGCCAGCAGCCGCGGGGCGGCGGTCGGTGGCTACACCTTC; CDR3: CASSRGAAVGGYTF
size: NA; D: TRBD1; V: TRBV9; J: TRBJ1-6; length: 16; DNA: TGTGCCAGCAGCCTAGACAGGGATGCCCATGGATCACCCCTCCACTTT; CDR3: CASSLDRDAHGSPLHF
size: NA; D: NA; V: TRBV5-4; J: TRBJ1-2; length: 14; DNA: TGTGCCAGCAGCTTGTCGACAGCAGACTATGGCTACACCTTC; CDR3: CASSLSTADYGYTF
size: NA; D: NA; V: TRBV28; J: TRBJ1-1; length: 18; DNA: TGTGCCAGCAGTTTACGACAGTCGGGCCACCTCGAAAACACTGAAGCTTTCTTT; CDR3: CASSLRQSGHLENTEAFF
size: NA; D: TRBD1; V: TRBV5-1; J: TRBJ1-2; length: 15; DNA: TGCGCCAGCAGCTCCACCGGGACAGGACCCTATGGCTACACCTTC; CDR3: CASSSTGTGPYGYTF
size: NA; D: NA; V: TRBV7-9; J: TRBJ1-5; length: 15; DNA: TGTGCCAGCAGCAAAGACTCAGGGGTCAATCAGCCCCAGCATTTT; CDR3: CASSKDSGVNQPQHF
size: NA; D: TRBD2; V: TRBV6-1; J: TRBJ2-4; length: 16; DNA: TGTGCCAGCAGTGAGCGGGCTAGCGGGGGGGCCAACATTCAGTACTTC; CDR3: CASSERASGGANIQYF
size: once; D: NA; V: TRBV6-5; J: TRBJ1-1; length: 12; DNA: TGTGCCAGTAAGAAGGAGGGGACTGAAGCTTTCTTT; CDR3: CASKKEGTEAFF
size: NA; D: NA; V: TRBV15; J: TRBJ2-2; length: 18; DNA: TGTGCCACCAGCAGAGATCATGGGGGGGCTTGGGGCACCGGGGAGCTGTTTTTT; CDR3: CATSRDHGGAWGTGELFF
size: NA; D: NA; V: TRBV27; J: TRBJ1-5; length: 14; DNA: TGTGCCAGCAGTTTCGACAGTCTTAATCAGCCCCAGCATTTT; CDR3: CASSFDSLNQPQHF
size: NA; D: NA; V: TRBV7-4; J: TRBJ1-2; length: 13; DNA: TGTGCCAGCAGCCCAATCCCCAAAAGGAGGTACACCTTC; CDR3: CASSPIPKRRYTF
size: NA; D: NA; V: TRBV5-1; J: TRBJ1-6; length: 14; DNA: TGCGCCAGCAGCTTGGTAGAACAGGCTTCACCCCTCCACTTT; CDR3: CASSLVEQASPLHF
size: NA; D: TRBD2; V: TRBV28; J: TRBJ2-3; length: 16; DNA: TGTGCCAGCAGTTTCAGGACGGGGGGGTTGACAGATACGCAGTATTTT; CDR3: CASSFRTGGLTDTQYF